This T cell receptor (beta chain) was documented in a study of vaccination and CD4 T cells after COVID-19. Broader study findings: A median of roughly 87% of reactive clones, in convalescent patients, became evident only post-vaccination.

The Oncomine TCR Beta short-read assay generated sequence data from the DNA of cultured CD4+ T cells. Genomic DNA was drawn out of CD4+ T cells grown in culture. TCRdb processed the PCR reads anew with MiXCR; each CDR3 protein has one entry. Of approximately 11,000 distinct CDR3 sequences detected, more than 25% appear once; the ten largest clones hold 19%. As concerns this clonotype: Its antigen is unknown.

As for treatment: approximately 11-day PBMC culture with coronavirus spike peptide pools or control peptides (ViraFEST assay). Those CD4+ T cells from the unexposed donor predate the COVID-19 pandemic (2011-2018). Wells contained about 2 million PBMCs each, and these were cultured with about 10 IU/ml IL-2 and 9 to 10 ug/ml peptide pools. Negative selection yielded CD4+ T cells from day-10 cultures. With SARS-CoV-2 S/N and four cold-coronavirus spikes, unexposed-donor CD4+ T cells were probed, cells permitting. This TCR was recovered from a human donor in good health. What was sequenced was CD4+ T cells from blood, cultured in vitro.

CDR3 bases: TGTGCCAGCGGCGTACCAGACAGGGGGCCCGACCTGAACACTGAAGCTTTCTTT. Translating gives CASGVPDRGPDLNTEAFF. The chain is built from TRBV2 and TRBJ1-1; 10 nucleotides match TRBD1. The germline gives CDR1 SNHLY, CDR2 FYNNEI. The CDR3 consists of 18 residues. V was clipped by 8 bases and J by 0 bases; unmatched bases: 15.